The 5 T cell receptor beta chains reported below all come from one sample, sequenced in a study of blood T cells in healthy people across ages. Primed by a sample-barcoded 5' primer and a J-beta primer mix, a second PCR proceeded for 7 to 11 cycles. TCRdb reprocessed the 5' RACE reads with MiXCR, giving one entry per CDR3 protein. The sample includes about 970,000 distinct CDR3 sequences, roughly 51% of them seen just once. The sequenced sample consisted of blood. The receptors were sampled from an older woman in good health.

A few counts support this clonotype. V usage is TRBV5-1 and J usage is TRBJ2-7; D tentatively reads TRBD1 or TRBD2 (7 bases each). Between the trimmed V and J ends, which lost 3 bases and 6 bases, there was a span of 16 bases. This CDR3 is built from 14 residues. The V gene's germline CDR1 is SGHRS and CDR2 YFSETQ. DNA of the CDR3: TGCGCCAGCAGCTCCGGGGGGACAGTTCCCGAGCAGTACTTC. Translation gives CASSSGGTVPEQYF.

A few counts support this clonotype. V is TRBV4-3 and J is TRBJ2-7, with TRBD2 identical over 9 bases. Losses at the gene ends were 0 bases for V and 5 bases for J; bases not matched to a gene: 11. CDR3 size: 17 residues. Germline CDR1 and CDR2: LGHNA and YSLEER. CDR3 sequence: CASSQDRAGGPKNEQYF. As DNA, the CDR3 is TGCGCCAGCAGCCAAGATCGGGCGGGAGGGCCGAAGAACGAGCAGTACTTC.

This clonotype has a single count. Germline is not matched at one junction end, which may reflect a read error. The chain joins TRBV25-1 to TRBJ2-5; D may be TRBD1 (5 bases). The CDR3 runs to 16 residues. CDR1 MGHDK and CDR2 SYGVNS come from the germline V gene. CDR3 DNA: TGTGCCAGCAGTGAATCAGAGGACACTCCTCAAGAGACCCAGGACTTC. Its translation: CASSESEDTPQETQDF.

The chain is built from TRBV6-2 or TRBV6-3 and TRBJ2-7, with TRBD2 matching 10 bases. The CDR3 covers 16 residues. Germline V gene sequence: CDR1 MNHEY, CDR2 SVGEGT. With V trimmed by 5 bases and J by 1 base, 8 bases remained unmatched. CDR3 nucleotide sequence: TGTGCCAGCAGTCAGTCCCGGACTAGCGGTTCCTACGAGCAGTACTTC. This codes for CASSQSRTSGSYEQYF.

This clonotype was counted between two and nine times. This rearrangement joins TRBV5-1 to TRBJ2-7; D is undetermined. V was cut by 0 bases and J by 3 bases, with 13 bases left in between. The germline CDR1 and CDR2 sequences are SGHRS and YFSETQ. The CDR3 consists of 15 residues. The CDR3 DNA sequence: TGCGCCAGCAGCTTGGTTGGCGGAAAAAACTACGAGCAGTACTTC. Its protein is CASSLVGGKNYEQYF.